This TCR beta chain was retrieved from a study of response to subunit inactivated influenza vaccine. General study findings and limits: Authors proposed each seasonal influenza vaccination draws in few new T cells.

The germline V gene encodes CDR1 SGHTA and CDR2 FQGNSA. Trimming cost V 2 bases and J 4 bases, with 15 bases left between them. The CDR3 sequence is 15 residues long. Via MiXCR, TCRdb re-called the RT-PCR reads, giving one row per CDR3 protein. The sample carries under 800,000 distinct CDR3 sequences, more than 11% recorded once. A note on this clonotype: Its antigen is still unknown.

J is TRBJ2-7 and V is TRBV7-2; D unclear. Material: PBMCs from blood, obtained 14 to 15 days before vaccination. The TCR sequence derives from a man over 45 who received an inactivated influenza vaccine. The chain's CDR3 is CASSLMPHTDYEQYF. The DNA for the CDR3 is TGTGCCAGCAGCTTAATGCCCCATACCGATTACGAGCAGTACTTC.